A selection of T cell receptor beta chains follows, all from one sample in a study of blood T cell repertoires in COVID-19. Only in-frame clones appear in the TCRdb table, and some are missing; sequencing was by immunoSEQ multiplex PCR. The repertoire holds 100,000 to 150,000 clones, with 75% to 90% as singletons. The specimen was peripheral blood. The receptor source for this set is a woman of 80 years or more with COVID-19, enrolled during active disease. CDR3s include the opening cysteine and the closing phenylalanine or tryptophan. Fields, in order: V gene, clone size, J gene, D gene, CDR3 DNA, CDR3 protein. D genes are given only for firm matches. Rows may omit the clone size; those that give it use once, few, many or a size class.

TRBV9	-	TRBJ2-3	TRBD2	TGTGCCAGCAGCGTAGAGGGCGGGAGGGTTACAGATACGCAGTATTTT	CASSVEGGRVTDTQYF
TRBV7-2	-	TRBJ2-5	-	TGTGCCAGCAGCTTAGCGGAGGAAGAGACCCAGTACTTC	CASSLAEEETQYF
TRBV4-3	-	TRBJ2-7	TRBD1	TGCGCCAGCAGCCAAGGACAGGGGGAGTACGAGCAGTACTTC	CASSQGQGEYEQYF
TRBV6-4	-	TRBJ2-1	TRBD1	TGTGCCAGCAGTGAGACCGGGACAGGGACCCCCAATGAGCAGTTCTTC	CASSETGTGTPNEQFF
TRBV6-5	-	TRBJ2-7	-	TGTGCCAGCAGTTATCAGGGACTGGACGAGCAGTACTTC	CASSYQGLDEQYF
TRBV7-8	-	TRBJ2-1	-	TGTGCCAGCAGACAGGGATTACTTGATGAGCAGTTCTTC	CASRQGLLDEQFF
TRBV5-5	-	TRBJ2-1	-	TGTGCCAGCAGCCTTGGGACTTACGATGAGCAGTTCTTC	CASSLGTYDEQFF
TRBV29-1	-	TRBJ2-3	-	TGCAGCGGGACACCCTCTAGCACAGATACGCAGTATTTT	CSGTPSSTDTQYF
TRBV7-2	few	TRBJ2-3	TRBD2	TGTGCCAGCAGCTTAGGGCGGGAGGACACAGATACGCAGTATTTT	CASSLGREDTDTQYF
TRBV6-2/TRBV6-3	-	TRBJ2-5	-	TGTGCCAGCAGTTACTCGGCGGTCCAAGAGACCCAGTACTTC	CASSYSAVQETQYF
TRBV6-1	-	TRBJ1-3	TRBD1	TGTGCCAGCAGTGAAATGACAGGGGGTGGTCACACCATATATTTT	CASSEMTGGGHTIYF
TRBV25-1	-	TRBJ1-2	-	TGTGCCAGCATACAGGGTTCTAACTATGGCTACACCTTC	CASIQGSNYGYTF
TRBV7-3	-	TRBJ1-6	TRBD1	TGTGCCAGCAGCTTAGACAGGGGCTCACCCCTCCACTTT	CASSLDRGSPLHF
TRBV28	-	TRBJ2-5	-	TGTGCCAGCAGTCTACCAGACAGACAAGAGACCCAGTACTTC	CASSLPDRQETQYF
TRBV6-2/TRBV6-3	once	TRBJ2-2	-	TGTGCCAGCAGCCACGGGGTACCCGGGGAGCTGTTTTTT	CASSHGVPGELFF
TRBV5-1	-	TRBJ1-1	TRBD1	TGCGCCAGCAGCAAACAGGGGGGGAACACTGAAGCTTTCTTT	CASSKQGGNTEAFF
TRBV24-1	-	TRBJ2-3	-	TGTGCCACCAGTGCGGGATTCGGAGATACGCAGTATTTT	CATSAGFGDTQYF
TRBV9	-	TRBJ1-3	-	TGTGCCAGCAGCGTAGTCCCAGGCACCATATATTTT	CASSVVPGTIYF
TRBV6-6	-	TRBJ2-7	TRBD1	TGTGCCAGCAGTTACACCCCGACAGGGGGGCGCTACGAGCAGTACTTC	CASSYTPTGGRYEQYF
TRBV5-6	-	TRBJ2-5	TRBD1	TGTGCCAGCAGCATACAGGGGAGAGGGGAGACCCAGTACTTC	CASSIQGRGETQYF
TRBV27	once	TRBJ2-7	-	TGTGCCAGCAGCTCGGCGGGACAGACCTACGAGCAGTACTTC	CASSSAGQTYEQYF
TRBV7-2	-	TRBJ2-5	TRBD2	TGTGCCAGCAGCCAACAAGCGAGCGGGAGGGCGAAGACCCAGTACTTC	CASSQQASGRAKTQYF
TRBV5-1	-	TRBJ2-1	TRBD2	TGCGCCAGCAGCTTGGTTCGCGGGAGCGGGGTCGAATCCTACAATGAGCAGTTCTTC	CASSLVRGSGVESYNEQFF
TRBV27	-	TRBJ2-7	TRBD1	TGTGCCAGCAGTGGGGCCGGGACAGCTACTTACGAGCAGTACTTC	CASSGAGTATYEQYF
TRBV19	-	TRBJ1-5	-	TGTGCCAGTACCAGCACTCGGGTCAATCAGCCCCAGCATTTT	CASTSTRVNQPQHF
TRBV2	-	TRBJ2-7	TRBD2	TGTGCCACCCAACATCTTAGCGGGAGTAGGGAGCAGTACTTC	CATQHLSGSREQYF
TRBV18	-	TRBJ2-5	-	TGTGCCAGCTCGATAGGAGGCGGCCAAGAGACCCAGTACTTC	CASSIGGGQETQYF
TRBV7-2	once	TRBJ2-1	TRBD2	TGTGCCAGCAGCACGACTAGCGGGAGGGCCTGGTACAATGAGCAGTTCTTC	CASSTTSGRAWYNEQFF
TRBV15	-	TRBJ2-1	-	TGTGCCACCAGCACCGGACGCAGCCGGGACTCCCGTAACTTCTTC	CATSTGRSRDSRNFF
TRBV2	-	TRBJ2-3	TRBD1	TGTGCCAGCAGGAGACAGGGGCCCACAGATACGCAGTATTTT	CASRRQGPTDTQYF
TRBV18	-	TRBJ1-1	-	TGTGCCAGCTCAGAGGTGAACACTGAAGCTTTCTTT	CASSEVNTEAFF
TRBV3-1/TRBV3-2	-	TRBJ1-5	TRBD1	TGTGCCAGCAGCCAAGCACGGGGACAGACCAGCAATCAGCCCCAGCATTTT	CASSQARGQTSNQPQHF
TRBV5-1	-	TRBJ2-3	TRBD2	TGCGCCAGCAGCCCAGGACTAGCCGGGGCAGATACGCAGTATTTT	CASSPGLAGADTQYF
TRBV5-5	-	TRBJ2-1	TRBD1	TGTGCCAGCAGCTTGGGTAGACAGGGGCACAATGAGCAGTTCTTC	CASSLGRQGHNEQFF
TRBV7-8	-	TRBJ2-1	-	TGTGCCAGCAGCTTATATTCCCTAGCAGGGGATGAGCAGTTCTTC	CASSLYSLAGDEQFF
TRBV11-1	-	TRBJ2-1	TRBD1	TGTGCCAGCAACAAAAACCGGGACAGACCCTACAATGAGCAGTTCTTC	CASNKNRDRPYNEQFF
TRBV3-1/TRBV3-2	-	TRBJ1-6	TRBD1	TGTGCCAGCAGCGATGGACAGGATAATTCACCCCTCCACTTT	CASSDGQDNSPLHF
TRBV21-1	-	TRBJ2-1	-	TGTGCCAGCAGCCCTCGTATGGGGGGGAGATCCTACAATGAGCAGTTCTTC	CASSPRMGGRSYNEQFF
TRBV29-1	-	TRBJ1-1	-	TGCAGCGTCGGCCGGGACTTTAACACTGAAGCTTTCTTT	CSVGRDFNTEAFF
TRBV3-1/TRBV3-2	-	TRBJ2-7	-	TGTGCCAGCAGCCGAGGTACCTCCATCGAGCAGTACTTC	CASSRGTSIEQYF
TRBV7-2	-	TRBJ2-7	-	TGTGCCAGCAGCTTAGAAAGTGGTCTCCTAGACGAGCAGTACTTC	CASSLESGLLDEQYF
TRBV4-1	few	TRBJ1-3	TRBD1	TGCGCCAGCAGCCAAGGGGGCATTCGGGGGACAGGGGTCCCGGAGTCTGGAAACACCATATATTTT	CASSQGGIRGTGVPESGNTIYF
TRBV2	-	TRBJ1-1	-	TGTGCCAGCCTTCGTGTTGAACTTAACACTGAAGCTTTCTTT	CASLRVELNTEAFF
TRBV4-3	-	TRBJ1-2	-	TGCGCCAGCAGCCAAGCAGGAGACGGGGTGGCGGAGGGCTACACCTTC	CASSQAGDGVAEGYTF
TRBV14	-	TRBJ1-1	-	TGTGCCAGCAGCCAAGATTATGGGCTCAGAGCTTTCTTT	CASSQDYGLRAFF
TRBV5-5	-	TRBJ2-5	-	TGTGCCAGCAGCTCTTTGATGGAGAGAGAGACCCAGTACTTC	CASSSLMERETQYF
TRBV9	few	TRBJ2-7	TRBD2	TGTGCCAGCAGCGTATCTACTAGCGGGAACGAGCAGTACTTC	CASSVSTSGNEQYF
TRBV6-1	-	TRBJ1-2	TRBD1	TGTGCCAGCAGTGATCGGGGACAGGGATATTATGATGGCTACACCTTC	CASSDRGQGYYDGYTF
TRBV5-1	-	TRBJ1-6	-	TGCGCCAGCCCCTGGAGGGGGGGGGTCAACAATTCACCCCTCCACTTT	CASPWRGGVNNSPLHF
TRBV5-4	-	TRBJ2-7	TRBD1	TGTGCCAGCAGCGCACAGGGGGTTTCCTACGAGCAGTACTTC	CASSAQGVSYEQYF
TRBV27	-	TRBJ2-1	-	TGTGCCAGCAGTTCGGGGGATGAGCAGTTCTTC	CASSSGDEQFF
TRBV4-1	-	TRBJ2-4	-	TGCGCCAGCAGCCAAGTATCCGGAGAGGGCATTCAGTACTTC	CASSQVSGEGIQYF
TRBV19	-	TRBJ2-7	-	TGTGCCAGTAGTATAGCCTCCTCCTACGAGCAGTACTTC	CASSIASSYEQYF
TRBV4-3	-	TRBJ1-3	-	TGCGCCAGCAGCCAAGATGCGGCTTACTCTGGAAACACCATATATTTT	CASSQDAAYSGNTIYF